This T cell receptor (beta chain) is drawn from a study of shared clonotypes between healthy human individuals. On the study more broadly: Used for every donor were three CD4 naive, three CD4 memory, two CD8 naive and one CD8 memory plate.

Some clones are missing from TCRdb's copy, which holds only in-frame ones; the method was immunoSEQ multiplex PCR. Of approximately 840,000 clones listed, about 96% are singletons. This CDR3 region has 15 residues. The trim removed 3 bases at V and 5 bases at J, leaving 7 bases unmatched. Per the germline V gene, CDR1 is LNHDA and CDR2 is SQIVND (reference sequence). Terminally differentiated effector memory CD45RA+ cells were left out of the naive CD8 fraction, which was CD45RO-negative and positively selected for CCR7. The TCR was taken from a man aged 25 to 45 in good health. The sample taken for sequencing was naive CD8+ T cells sorted from blood. V is TRBV19 and J is TRBJ2-3, with TRBD2 matching over 8 bases. The CDR3 is CASSMGTSPIDTQYF. The CDR3 DNA reads TGTGCCAGTAGTATGGGGACTAGTCCCATAGATACGCAGTATTTT.